This TCR beta chain was recorded in a study of blood T cell repertoires in COVID-19. In the study overall: The United States, Italy and Spain were the sources of the acute and convalescent COVID-19 samples. Sources were T cells, B-cell-depleted T cells, or PBMCs; the material itself was cDNA or gDNA.

The CDR3 spans 12 residues. V was pared by 5 bases and J by 4 bases, with 12 bases between. Germline V gene lookup returns CDR1 GTSNPN and CDR2 SVGIG (reference sequence). Those enrolled, adults aged 18 to 89 years, came from 25 or so US areas. Recovery among Cohort 3 donors was established by two negative PCRs, clearance, or symptom resolution. Produced via immunoSEQ multiplex PCR; TCRdb's table is partial and in-frame only. The table shows more than 300,000 clones, with 88% occurring only once. What was sequenced was PBMCs or T cells enriched from blood (not recorded which). This rearrangement joins TRBV30 to TRBJ2-7, with TRBD1 as a possible D gene (6 bases). The sequence derives from a woman under 30 who had recovered from COVID-19. This CDR3 reads CAWDRSGYEQYF. In DNA form, the CDR3 reads TGTGCCTGGGACAGGAGTGGGTACGAGCAGTACTTC. The complete variable domain, with remaining parts taken from reference TRBV30 and TRBJ2-7, reads SQTIHQWPATLVQPVGSPLSLECTVEGTSNPNLYWYRQAAGRGLQLLFYSVGIGQISSEVPQNLSASRPQDRQFILSSKKLLLSDSGFYLCAWDRSGYEQYFGPGTRLTVT.